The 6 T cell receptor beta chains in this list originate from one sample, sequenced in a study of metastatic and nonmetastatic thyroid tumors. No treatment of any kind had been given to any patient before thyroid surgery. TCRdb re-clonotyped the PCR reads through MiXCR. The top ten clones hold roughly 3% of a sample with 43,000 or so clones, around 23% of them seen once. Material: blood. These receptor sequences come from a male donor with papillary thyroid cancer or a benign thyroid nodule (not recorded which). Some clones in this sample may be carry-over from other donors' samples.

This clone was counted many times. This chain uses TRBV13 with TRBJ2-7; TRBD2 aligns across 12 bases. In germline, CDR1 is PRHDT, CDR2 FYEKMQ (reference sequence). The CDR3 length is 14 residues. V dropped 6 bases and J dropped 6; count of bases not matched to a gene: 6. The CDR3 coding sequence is TGTGCCAGCAGTCCGACTAGCGGGAGCTTCGAGCAGTACTTC. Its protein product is CASSPTSGSFEQYF.

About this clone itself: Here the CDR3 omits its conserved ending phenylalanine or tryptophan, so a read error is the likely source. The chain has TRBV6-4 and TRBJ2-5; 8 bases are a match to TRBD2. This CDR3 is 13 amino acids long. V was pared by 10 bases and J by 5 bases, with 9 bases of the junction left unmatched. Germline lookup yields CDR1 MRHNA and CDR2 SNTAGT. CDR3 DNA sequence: TGTGCCACTTCCTCGGGGGGGCTGGAGACCCAGTACTCC. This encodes CATSSGGLETQYS.

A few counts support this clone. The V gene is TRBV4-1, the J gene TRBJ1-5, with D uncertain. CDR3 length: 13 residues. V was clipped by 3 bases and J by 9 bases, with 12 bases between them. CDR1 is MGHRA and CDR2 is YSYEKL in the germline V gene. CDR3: CASSQEPRGPQHF. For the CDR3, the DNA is TGCGCCAGCAGCCAGGAACCCCGGGGGCCCCAGCATTTT.

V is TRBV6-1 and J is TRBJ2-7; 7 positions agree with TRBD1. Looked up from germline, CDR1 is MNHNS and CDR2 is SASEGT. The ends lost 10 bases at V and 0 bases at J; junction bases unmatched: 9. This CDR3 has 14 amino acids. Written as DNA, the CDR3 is TGTGCCAAGTTCTCCCGGGACAGCTCCTACGAGCAGTACTTC. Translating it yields CAKFSRDSSYEQYF.

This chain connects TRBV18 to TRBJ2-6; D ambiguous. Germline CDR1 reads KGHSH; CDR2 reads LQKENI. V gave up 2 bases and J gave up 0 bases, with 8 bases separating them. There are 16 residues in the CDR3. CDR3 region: CASSPSIASGANVLTF. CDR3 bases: TGTGCCAGCTCACCATCAATTGCCTCTGGGGCCAACGTCCTGACTTTC.

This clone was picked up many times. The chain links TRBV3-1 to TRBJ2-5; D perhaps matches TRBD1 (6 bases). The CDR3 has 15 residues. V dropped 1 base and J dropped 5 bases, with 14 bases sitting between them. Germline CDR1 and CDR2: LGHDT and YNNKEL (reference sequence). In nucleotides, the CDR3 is TGTGCCAGCAGCCAAGCCCCTCAGGGGTCGGAGACCCAGTACTTC. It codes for CASSQAPQGSETQYF.